Detailed here is one T cell receptor beta chain. The antigen remains undetermined. This entry is derived from a study of naive and memory T cell subsets. CDR1 is SQVTM, CDR2 ANQGSEA, per germline. The CDR3 extends over 12 amino acids. Trimming cost V 2 bases and J 7 bases; bases outside gene matches: 1. Study results and limitations: Naive repertoires, especially CD8, held a few larger clonotypes, possibly memory cells re-expressing CD45RA.

The beta constant-region primer was an equimolar mix of two oligonucleotides covering TRBC1 and TRBC2. The ligated cDNA underwent four PCR rounds using SP2 and nested alpha and beta constant-region primers. Via MiXCR, TCRdb re-called the UMI-ligation and nested PCR reads, giving one row per CDR3 protein. The table lists around 83,000 distinct CDR3 sequences, approximately 11% of them singletons. The sequenced sample was naive CD4+ T cells from blood. The genes are TRBV29-1 and TRBJ2-3; 9 bases align to TRBD2. The clonotype was recovered from a human donor in good health. CDR3 bases: TGCAGCGTTGAACTAGCGGGATATACGCAGTATTTT. Translated, it gives CSVELAGYTQYF.